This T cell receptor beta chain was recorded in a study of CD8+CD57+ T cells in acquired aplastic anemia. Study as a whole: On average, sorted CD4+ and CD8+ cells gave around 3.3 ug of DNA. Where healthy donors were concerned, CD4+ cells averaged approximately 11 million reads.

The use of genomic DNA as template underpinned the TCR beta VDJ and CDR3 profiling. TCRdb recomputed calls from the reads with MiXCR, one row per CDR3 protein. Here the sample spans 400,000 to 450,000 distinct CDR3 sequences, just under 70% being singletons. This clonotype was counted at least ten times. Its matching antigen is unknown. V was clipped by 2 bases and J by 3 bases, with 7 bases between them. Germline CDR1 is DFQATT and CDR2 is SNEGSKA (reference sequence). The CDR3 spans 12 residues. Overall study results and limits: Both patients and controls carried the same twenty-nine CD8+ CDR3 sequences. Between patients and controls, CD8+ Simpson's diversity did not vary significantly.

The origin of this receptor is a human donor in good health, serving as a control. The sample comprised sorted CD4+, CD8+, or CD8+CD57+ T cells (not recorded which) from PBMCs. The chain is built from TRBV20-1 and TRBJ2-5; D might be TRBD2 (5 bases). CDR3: CSARTAEETQYF. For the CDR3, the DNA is TGCAGTGCTAGAACAGCGGAAGAGACCCAGTACTTC.